This T cell receptor beta chain was obtained from a study of persistence of HIV-infected CD4 T cells. Notes on this clone: As yet, its antigen is unknown.

The CDR3 has 14 amino acids. Trimming took off 1 base at V and 8 bases at J, with 12 bases between the two ends. CDR1 and CDR2 from the germline V gene are LGHNA and YNFKEQ. An overlapping HIV-1 Gag peptide pool stimulated these cells at 1 ug/peptide/mL. Sorting of responding CD4+ T cells relied on upregulated CD40 ligand together with CD69. The immunoSEQ assay was version 4, run in survey mode. Produced via immunoSEQ multiplex PCR; TCRdb's table is partial and in-frame only. The data show nearly 20,000 clones, roughly two thirds seen once. Points from the study as a whole: Antigen-responding cells were enriched for degenerate expanded CDR3beta sequences.

V usage is TRBV4-2 and J usage is TRBJ2-1; tentative D call: TRBD2 (6 bases). Specimen: CD4+ T cells sorted from PBMCs after approximately 19-hour stimulation, collected from a patient who received antiretroviral therapy. This receptor was obtained from an adult woman with HIV who was CMV-seropositive. The CDR3 bases are TGTGCCAGCAGCCAAGTGGAGGGTACCTATGAGCAGTTCTTC. This sequence encodes CASSQVEGTYEQFF.